The 5 T cell receptor beta chains listed next were all sequenced from one sample in a study of type 1 regulatory T cells. MiXCR, applied by TCRdb to the reads, yields one record per CDR3 protein. The sample gives roughly 21,000 distinct CDR3 sequences, around half of which show up once; about 4.9% is in the top ten. These TCRs' antigens remain unknown. The specimen sequenced was cultured T cells, either the whole culture or a sorted T cell fraction (not recorded which). The receptors come from a human donor in good health.

The rearrangement links TRBV20-1 to TRBJ2-1; D gene ambiguous. CDR3 length: 14 residues. CDR1 DFQATT and CDR2 SNEGSKA come from the germline V gene (reference sequence). The V end was cut by 2 bases, the J end by 6 bases, with 14 bases between. This CDR3 reads CSARSPSTANEQFF. The CDR3 coding sequence is TGCAGTGCTAGATCTCCCTCTACAGCCAATGAGCAGTTCTTC.

This chain uses TRBV10-2 with TRBJ1-4, with D maybe TRBD1 (5 bases). The ends were cut back, 4 bases at V and 6 bases at J, with 18 bases in the middle. Per germline, CDR1 WSHSY and CDR2 SAAADI. The CDR3 contains 16 residues. The CDR3 sequence: CASSGGADKIDEKLFF. DNA for the CDR3: TGCGCCAGCAGTGGAGGGGCTGACAAAATAGATGAAAAACTGTTTTTT.

The V and J genes are TRBV28 and TRBJ1-2, with a possible D match to TRBD1 (6 bases). The CDR3 contains 13 residues. Trimming stripped 4 bases from V and 5 bases from J, with 11 bases between. The germline CDR1 and CDR2 sequences are MDHEN and SYDVKM. CDR3 coding DNA: TGTGCCAGCAGTTCCGGACAGCTTTATGGCTACACCTTC. It translates to CASSSGQLYGYTF.

Regarding this clonotype: A much more abundant neighbour one base away suggests this may be a read error. The J gene is TRBJ1-1, the V gene TRBV20-1; 8 positions agree with TRBD1. CDR1 DFQATT and CDR2 SNEGSKA come from the germline V gene (reference sequence). V trimming: 1 base; J trimming: 4 bases; junction bases outside the gene matches: 5. The CDR3 spans 14 residues. The CDR3 DNA reads TGCAGTGCTAGAGGACAGGGGAGGGGCACTGAAGCTTTCTTT. It encodes CSARGQGRGTEAFF.

About this clonotype: A much bigger clone sits one base away, suggesting this may be a read error. V and J are TRBV12-3 or TRBV12-4 and TRBJ2-5; 7 bases match TRBD1. The ends lost 5 bases at V and 9 bases at J; junction bases unmatched: 9. The CDR3 length is 13 residues. CDR3 in amino acids: CASSPTGLEPQYF. In nucleotides, the CDR3 is TGTGCCAGCAGTCCGACAGGGTTGGAGCCCCAGTACTTC.